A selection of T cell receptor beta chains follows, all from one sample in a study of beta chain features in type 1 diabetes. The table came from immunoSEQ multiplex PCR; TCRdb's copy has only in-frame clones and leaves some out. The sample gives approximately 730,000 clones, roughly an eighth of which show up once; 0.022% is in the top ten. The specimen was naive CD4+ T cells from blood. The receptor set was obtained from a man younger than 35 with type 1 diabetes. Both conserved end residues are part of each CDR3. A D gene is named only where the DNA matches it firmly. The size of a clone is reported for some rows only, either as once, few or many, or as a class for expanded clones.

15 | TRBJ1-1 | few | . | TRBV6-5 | CASRATSGGHTEAFF | TGTGCCAGCAGAGCCACGTCGGGGGGACACACTGAAGCTTTCTTT
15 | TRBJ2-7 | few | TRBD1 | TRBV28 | CASSFPGTGGREQYF | TGTGCCAGCAGTTTCCCGGGGACAGGGGGACGTGAGCAGTACTTC
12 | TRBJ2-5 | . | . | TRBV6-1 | CASGWLLETQYF | TGTGCCTCAGGGTGGTTGTTAGAGACCCAGTACTTC
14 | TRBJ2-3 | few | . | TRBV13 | CASSFNGYTDTQYF | TGTGCCAGCAGCTTCAACGGGTACACAGATACGCAGTATTTT
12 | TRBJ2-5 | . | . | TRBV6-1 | CATGQFVQTQYF | TGTGCCACCGGACAGTTTGTGCAGACCCAGTACTTC
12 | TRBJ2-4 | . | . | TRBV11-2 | CASSSQGNIQYF | TGTGCCAGCAGCTCCCAAGGGAACATTCAGTACTTC
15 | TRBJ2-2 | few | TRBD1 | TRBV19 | CASSIRDRRTGELFF | TGTGCCAGTAGTATCCGGGACAGAAGGACCGGGGAGCTGTTTTTT
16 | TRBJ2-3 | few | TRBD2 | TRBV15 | CATSRGLAGGTDTQYF | TGTGCCACCAGCAGAGGACTAGCGGGGGGCACAGATACGCAGTATTTT
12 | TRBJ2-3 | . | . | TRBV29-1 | CSPRDSRDTQYF | TGCAGCCCCCGGGACTCCAGGGATACGCAGTATTTT
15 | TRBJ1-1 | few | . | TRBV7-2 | CASSPQTGMNTEAFF | TGTGCCAGCAGCCCTCAGACAGGAATGAACACTGAAGCTTTCTTT
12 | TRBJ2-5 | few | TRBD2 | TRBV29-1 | CSGTSGKETQYF | TGCAGCGGAACTAGCGGAAAAGAGACCCAGTACTTC
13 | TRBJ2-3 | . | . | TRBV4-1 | CASSQEGTDTQYF | TGCGCCAGCAGCCAAGAGGGCACGGATACGCAGTATTTT
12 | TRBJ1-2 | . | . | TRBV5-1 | CASSLEPYGYTF | TGCGCCAGCAGCTTAGAGCCCTATGGCTACACCTTC
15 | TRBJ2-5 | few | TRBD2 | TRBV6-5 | CASSSFSSGQETQYF | TGTGCCAGCAGTTCTTTTTCTAGCGGACAAGAGACCCAGTACTTC
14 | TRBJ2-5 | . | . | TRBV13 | CASSLRLKGGTQYF | TGTGCCAGCAGCTTACGACTCAAAGGTGGGACCCAGTACTTC
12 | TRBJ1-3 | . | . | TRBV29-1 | CSVVWQRDTIYF | TGCAGCGTTGTCTGGCAGCGGGACACCATATATTTT
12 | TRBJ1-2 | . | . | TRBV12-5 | CASTSGDHGYTF | TGTGCTTCCACTTCAGGGGATCACGGCTACACCTTC
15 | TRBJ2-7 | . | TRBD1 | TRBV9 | CASSAGQGSSYEQYF | TGTGCCAGCAGCGCCGGACAGGGGAGCTCCTACGAGCAGTACTTC
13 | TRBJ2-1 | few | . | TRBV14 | CASSPRTRNEQFF | TGTGCCAGCAGCCCCAGAACACGGAATGAGCAGTTCTTC
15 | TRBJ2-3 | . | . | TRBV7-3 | CASSPPGGGTDTQYF | TGTGCCAGCAGCCCGCCAGGGGGGGGGACAGATACGCAGTATTTT
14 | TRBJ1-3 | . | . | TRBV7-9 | CASSLAFNGNTIYF | TGTGCCAGCAGCTTAGCCTTTAACGGAAACACCATATATTTT
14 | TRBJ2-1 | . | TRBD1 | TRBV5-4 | CASSYDRAYNEQFF | TGTGCCAGCAGCTACGACAGGGCCTACAATGAGCAGTTCTTC
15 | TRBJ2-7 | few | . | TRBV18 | CASSSGTPVGNEQYF | TGTGCCAGCTCGTCCGGGACCCCTGTGGGGAACGAGCAGTACTTC
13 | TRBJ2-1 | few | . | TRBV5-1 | CASSVRGLNEQFF | TGCGCCAGCAGCGTACGGGGTCTCAATGAGCAGTTCTTC
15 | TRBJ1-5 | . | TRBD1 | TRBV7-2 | CASSSGTGLWWPQHF | TGTGCCAGCAGCTCGGGGACAGGATTGTGGTGGCCCCAGCATTTT
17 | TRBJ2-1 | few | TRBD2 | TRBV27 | CASSLFLGTSSYNEQFF | TGTGCCAGCAGTTTATTTTTGGGGACTAGCTCCTACAATGAGCAGTTCTTC
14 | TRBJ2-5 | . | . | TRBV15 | CATSRDFSVETQYF | TGTGCCACCAGCAGAGATTTCTCAGTAGAGACCCAGTACTTC
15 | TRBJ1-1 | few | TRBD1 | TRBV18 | CASSLMSGTDTEAFF | TGTGCCAGCTCCCTCATGAGCGGGACAGACACTGAAGCTTTCTTT
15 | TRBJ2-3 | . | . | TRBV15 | CATSRDQPGADTQYF | TGTGCCACCAGCAGAGACCAACCGGGCGCAGATACGCAGTATTTT
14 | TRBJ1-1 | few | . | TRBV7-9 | CASSLQGLDTEAFF | TGTGCCAGCAGCTTACAGGGATTGGACACTGAAGCTTTCTTT
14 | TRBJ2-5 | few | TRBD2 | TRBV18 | CASSRAGSQETQYF | TGTGCCAGCTCTCGAGCGGGATCCCAAGAGACCCAGTACTTC
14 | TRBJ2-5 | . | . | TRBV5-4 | CASSLDRGGETQYF | TGTGCCAGCAGCCTCGACAGAGGAGGAGAGACCCAGTACTTC
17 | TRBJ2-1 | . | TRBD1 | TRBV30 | CAWSQGQGAGSYNEQFF | TGTGCCTGGAGCCAGGGACAGGGGGCCGGCTCCTACAATGAGCAGTTCTTC
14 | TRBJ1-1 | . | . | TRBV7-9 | CASSSTGRMTMAFF | TGTGCCAGCAGCTCTACGGGACGTATGACGATGGCTTTCTTT
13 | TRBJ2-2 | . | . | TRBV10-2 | CASGSGITGELFF | TGCGCCAGCGGATCAGGGATCACCGGGGAGCTGTTTTTT
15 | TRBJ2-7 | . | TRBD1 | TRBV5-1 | CASSSGGTGVYEQYF | TGCGCCAGCAGCTCTGGTGGGACAGGGGTCTACGAGCAGTACTTC
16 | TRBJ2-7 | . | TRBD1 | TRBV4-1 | CASSRQTGGTSYEQYF | TGCGCCAGCAGCCGTCAGACAGGGGGCACCTCCTACGAGCAGTACTTC
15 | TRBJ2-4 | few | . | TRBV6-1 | CASALDRLAKNIQYF | TGTGCCAGCGCCCTGGACAGATTAGCCAAAAACATTCAGTACTTC
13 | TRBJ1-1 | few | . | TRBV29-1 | CSAGQILNTEAFF | TGCAGCGCAGGACAGATACTGAACACTGAAGCTTTCTTT
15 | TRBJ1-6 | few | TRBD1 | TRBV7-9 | CASSPRGQDNSPLHF | TGTGCCAGCAGCCCCAGGGGGCAGGATAATTCACCCCTCCACTTT
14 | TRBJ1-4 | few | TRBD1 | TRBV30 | CAWSVTGGKEKLFF | TGTGCCTGGAGTGTAACAGGGGGCAAAGAAAAACTGTTTTTT
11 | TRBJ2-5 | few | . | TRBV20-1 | CSARAGETQYF | TGCAGTGCTAGAGCGGGGGAGACCCAGTACTTC
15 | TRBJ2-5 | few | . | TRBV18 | CASSPPDKRKETQYF | TGTGCCAGCTCACCACCGGACAAAAGAAAAGAGACCCAGTACTTC
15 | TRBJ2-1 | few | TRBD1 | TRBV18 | CASSPGQGDYNEQFF | TGTGCCAGCTCCCCCGGACAGGGGGACTACAATGAGCAGTTCTTC
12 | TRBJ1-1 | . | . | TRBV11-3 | CASSLIRTEAFF | TGTGCCAGCAGCTTAATTAGAACTGAAGCTTTCTTT
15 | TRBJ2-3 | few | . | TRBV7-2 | CASSARGGSTDTQYF | TGTGCCAGCAGCGCTCGGGGCGGAAGCACAGATACGCAGTATTTT
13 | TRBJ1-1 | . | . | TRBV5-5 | CASSLAGDTEAFF | TGTGCCAGCAGCTTAGCAGGGGACACTGAAGCTTTCTTT
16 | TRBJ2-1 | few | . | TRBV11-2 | CASSSLRGGEVNEQFF | TGTGCCAGCAGCTCCCTTAGGGGGGGAGAGGTCAATGAGCAGTTCTTC
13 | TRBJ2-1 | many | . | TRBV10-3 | CAISGSIGNEQFF | TGTGCCATCAGTGGATCAATAGGTAATGAGCAGTTCTTC
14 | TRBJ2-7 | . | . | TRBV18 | CASSPPSVSYEQYF | TGTGCCAGCTCACCACCCTCGGTCTCCTACGAGCAGTACTTC
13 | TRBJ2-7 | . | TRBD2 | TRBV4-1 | CASSPLAGGEQYF | TGCGCCAGCAGCCCCCTGGCGGGGGGCGAGCAGTACTTC
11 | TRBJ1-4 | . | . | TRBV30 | CAWTGGEKLFF | TGTGCCTGGACAGGTGGTGAAAAACTGTTTTTT
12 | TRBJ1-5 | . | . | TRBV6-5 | CASRSGNRPQHF | TGTGCCAGCAGGTCAGGGAATCGGCCCCAGCATTTT
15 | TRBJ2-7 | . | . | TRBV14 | CASSQHGGMVYEQYF | TGTGCCAGCAGCCAACATGGGGGAATGGTCTACGAGCAGTACTTC
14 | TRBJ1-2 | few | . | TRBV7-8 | CASSLVRDTYGYTF | TGTGCCAGCAGCTTAGTGAGGGACACCTATGGCTACACCTTC
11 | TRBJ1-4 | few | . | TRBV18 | CASSELAELFF | TGTGCCAGCTCAGAGTTAGCCGAACTGTTTTTT
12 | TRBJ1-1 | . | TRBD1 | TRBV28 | CASRSVGTVAFF | TGTGCCAGCAGATCGGTCGGGACAGTAGCTTTCTTT